The rows below give T cell receptor beta chains drawn from one sample of a study of shared clonotypes between healthy human individuals. Clones were read by immunoSEQ multiplex PCR, and TCRdb kept only the in-frame ones, dropping some. The sample carries about 2.1 million clones, approximately 92% recorded once. Sequencing was carried out using naive CD8+ T cells from PBMCs. The receptors here all came from a man aged 18 to 29 in good health. Some clones in this sample may be carry-over from other donors' samples. CDR3s include the opening cysteine and the closing phenylalanine or tryptophan. The order of the fields is CDR3 DNA, CDR3 protein, V gene, D gene, CDR3 length, clone size, J gene. A D gene is named only where the DNA matches it firmly. A clone size is listed for some rows: how often the clone was seen (once, few, many), or a class if it is expanded.

TGTGCCAGCAGTCGACTAGAGCCACAGGTCTATAGCAATCAGCCCCAGCATTTT | CASSRLEPQVYSNQPQHF | TRBV28 | . | 18 | . | TRBJ1-5
TGTGCCAGCAGAGCGGACCTTCGCGGGAATCAGCCCCAGCATTTT | CASRADLRGNQPQHF | TRBV28 | . | 15 | once | TRBJ1-5
TGTGCCAGCAGCTTATTACTAGCGGGAGTTGAGTCCTACAATGAGCAGTTCTTC | CASSLLLAGVESYNEQFF | TRBV13 | TRBD2 | 18 | . | TRBJ2-1
TGTGCCAGCAGCTTAATTCGACAAAAGAACACTGAAGCTTTCTTT | CASSLIRQKNTEAFF | TRBV7-3 | . | 15 | . | TRBJ1-1
TGTGCCAGCAGTCGTAGCGGGAGGCCGGGCGAGCAGTACTTC | CASSRSGRPGEQYF | TRBV5-6 | TRBD2 | 14 | . | TRBJ2-7
TGTGCCAGCAAAACACACCTCGGAGACAGGCGAGGGGAGCAGTTCTTC | CASKTHLGDRRGEQFF | TRBV28 | . | 16 | . | TRBJ2-1
TGTGCCAGCAGCCAAGCCTACAGGGGATGGGCTGGGGCCAACGTCCTGACTTTC | CASSQAYRGWAGANVLTF | TRBV14 | TRBD1 | 18 | . | TRBJ2-6
TGTGCCAGCAGTCGGACTGATTCACAAGAGACCCAGTACTTC | CASSRTDSQETQYF | TRBV7-9 | . | 14 | . | TRBJ2-5
TGTGCCAGCAGTTCCTCCAATTATGAAGCTTTCTTT | CASSSSNYEAFF | TRBV27 | . | 12 | . | TRBJ1-1
TGTGCCAGCAGCGTAGATGGGGACGGGTCCCTCCCGTACGAGCAGTACTTC | CASSVDGDGSLPYEQYF | TRBV9 | . | 17 | . | TRBJ2-7
TGTGCCAGCAGCTTAAGTATGGCTCAAGAGACCCAGTACTTC | CASSLSMAQETQYF | TRBV7-9 | . | 14 | . | TRBJ2-5
TGTGCCAGCAGCTTAGCGGCCCCTGTAGTGGAGACCCAGTACTTC | CASSLAAPVVETQYF | TRBV7-8 | . | 15 | . | TRBJ2-5
TGTGCCAGCAGCGTTGGGCGGGGAGGTCAGCCCCAGCATTTT | CASSVGRGGQPQHF | TRBV9 | . | 14 | . | TRBJ1-5
TGTGCCAGCAGCCAAGGCTTGGCAGGGGATGTCACCGGGGAGCTGTTTTTT | CASSQGLAGDVTGELFF | TRBV4-2 | . | 17 | . | TRBJ2-2
TGTGCCATCGGGAGAGGCGGGGAGCAGTACTTC | CAIGRGGEQYF | TRBV10-3 | . | 11 | few | TRBJ2-7
TGTGCCAGCAGCTTAGGGACTAGCGGATTCAATGAGCAGTTCTTC | CASSLGTSGFNEQFF | TRBV7-2 | TRBD2 | 15 | . | TRBJ2-1
TGTGCCATCAGTGACTTTTGGAACGGAGAAAACATTCAGTACTTC | CAISDFWNGENIQYF | TRBV10-3 | . | 15 | . | TRBJ2-4
TGTGCCAGCAGTGAAGATGCGGGAAATCAGCCCCAGCATTTT | CASSEDAGNQPQHF | TRBV2 | . | 14 | . | TRBJ1-5
TGTGCCAGCAGCGGCCGGGGACAGTACTTC | CASSGRGQYF | TRBV11-2 | . | 10 | . | TRBJ2-4
TGTGCCAGCAGCTCCGGTCAGTACAATGAGCAGTTCTTC | CASSSGQYNEQFF | TRBV7-9 | . | 13 | . | TRBJ2-1
TGTGCCAGCAGTCCTATTATCAGGGGACAGGGTCAGGGTTACGAGCAGTACTTC | CASSPIIRGQGQGYEQYF | TRBV28 | TRBD1 | 18 | . | TRBJ2-7
TGTGCCAGCAGGGAACCGGGACAACCATATAGCAATCAGCCCCAGCATTTT | CASREPGQPYSNQPQHF | TRBV6-1 | . | 17 | . | TRBJ1-5
TGTGCCAGCAGCTCAAGTAGAGGGACTCTGAACACTGAAGCTTTCTTT | CASSSSRGTLNTEAFF | TRBV7-6 | . | 16 | . | TRBJ1-1
TGTGCCAGCAGCTCCGGTTTAGTAGCGGGAGGGCCGCGCATTCAGTACTTC | CASSSGLVAGGPRIQYF | TRBV11-3 | TRBD2 | 17 | . | TRBJ2-4
TGTGCCAGCAGTTGGACTTGGGAGGGTGAGCAGTTCTTC | CASSWTWEGEQFF | TRBV27 | TRBD2 | 13 | once | TRBJ2-1
TGTGCCAGTAGTATTTGGGCCAATCAGCCCCAGCATTTT | CASSIWANQPQHF | TRBV19 | . | 13 | . | TRBJ1-5
TGTGCCAGAAGCTCAAAGAAGGGGCGGGGCTGGCAGCCCCAGCATTTT | CARSSKKGRGWQPQHF | TRBV5-3 | . | 16 | . | TRBJ1-5
TGTGCCAGTAGTATAGGCGGTTCGGAGCAGTACTTC | CASSIGGSEQYF | TRBV19 | . | 12 | few | TRBJ2-7
TGTGCCAGCAGCTTAGCGGAGTACAATGAGCAGTTCTTC | CASSLAEYNEQFF | TRBV7-9 | . | 13 | . | TRBJ2-1
TGTGCCAGCAGCGTAGTAATACAGGGGCTCGTTGATGAGCAGTTCTTC | CASSVVIQGLVDEQFF | TRBV9 | TRBD1 | 16 | . | TRBJ2-1
TGCGCCAGCAATCAATGGAGGAAAAATAGGGGGCAGCCCCAGCATTTT | CASNQWRKNRGQPQHF | TRBV23-1 | . | 16 | . | TRBJ1-5
TGTGCCAGCAGCCTCTACCGGAATATGAACACTGAAGCTTTCTTT | CASSLYRNMNTEAFF | TRBV7-9 | . | 15 | . | TRBJ1-1
TGTGCCAGCAGTTTACGACTCGGGCAATCACCCCTCCACTTT | CASSLRLGQSPLHF | TRBV28 | . | 14 | once | TRBJ1-6
TGTGCCAGCAGCCCGGTTTCGGGGCATAATTCACCCCTCCACTTT | CASSPVSGHNSPLHF | TRBV28 | . | 15 | . | TRBJ1-6
TGTGCCAGTAGTATCCGTGACACCCTCTACAATGAGCAGTTCTTC | CASSIRDTLYNEQFF | TRBV19 | . | 15 | . | TRBJ2-1
TGCGCCAGCAGCTTGGCCGCAGCGGGAGGGCTCAATGAGCAGTTCTTC | CASSLAAAGGLNEQFF | TRBV5-1 | TRBD2 | 16 | . | TRBJ2-1
TGTGCCAGTAGTATAATCCCCGGCATGAACACTGAAGCTTTCTTT | CASSIIPGMNTEAFF | TRBV19 | . | 15 | . | TRBJ1-1
TGTGCCAGCAGTTTAGGAGTGACGGCGAGCACAGATACGCAGTATTTT | CASSLGVTASTDTQYF | TRBV27 | . | 16 | . | TRBJ2-3
TGTGCCAGCAGCTTAGGGTCGGTCCTCCAGTACTTC | CASSLGSVLQYF | TRBV7-2 | . | 12 | . | TRBJ2-5
TGCGCCAGCAGCCAAGCCGCAGGGGGCTACGAGCAGTACTTC | CASSQAAGGYEQYF | TRBV4-1 | TRBD1 | 14 | . | TRBJ2-7
TGTGCCAGCAGCTTATTCGCAGGGACTAGCGGGTTCACAGATACGCAGTATTTT | CASSLFAGTSGFTDTQYF | TRBV7-9 | TRBD2 | 18 | . | TRBJ2-3
TGCAGCGTTGCGGTAGCGGGAGTCGGATATGTTAATGAGCAGTTCTTC | CSVAVAGVGYVNEQFF | TRBV29-1 | TRBD2 | 16 | . | TRBJ2-1
TGTGCCAGCAGCTTTAAACAGCAACAAGAGACCCAGTACTTC | CASSFKQQQETQYF | TRBV5-4 | . | 14 | once | TRBJ2-5
TGTGCCAGCAGCCAAGATGGAGGTGGATATGGCTACACCTTC | CASSQDGGGYGYTF | TRBV4-2 | . | 14 | . | TRBJ1-2
TGCGCCAGCAGCCAAGATAGGACAGGTGGTGTGGATACGCAGTATTTT | CASSQDRTGGVDTQYF | TRBV4-3 | TRBD1 | 16 | . | TRBJ2-3
TGCGCCAGCGGAGGGGGCCCGACAGGGGCTGAAGCTTTCTTT | CASGGGPTGAEAFF | TRBV10-2 | TRBD1 | 14 | . | TRBJ1-1
TGCAGCGCCCAAAGGACAGGGATCGGGGAGACCCAGTACTTC | CSAQRTGIGETQYF | TRBV29-1 | TRBD1 | 14 | . | TRBJ2-5
TGTGCCAGCAGTCCTCGCAGGCTTGTTGGAGTCTATGGCTACACCTTC | CASSPRRLVGVYGYTF | TRBV28 | . | 16 | once | TRBJ1-2
TGCGCCAGCAGCCCGGACAGTAACAATGAGCAGTTCTTC | CASSPDSNNEQFF | TRBV5-1 | . | 13 | . | TRBJ2-1